This T cell receptor beta chain was observed in a study of OX40 agonist ivuxolimab in advanced cancers. Study details: Dose-escalation patients' cancers were hepatocellular carcinoma, melanoma, renal cell or head and neck cancer.

Clones were sequenced by immunoSEQ multiplex PCR, and TCRdb holds only the in-frame ones, with some missing. The sample carries 30,000 to 40,000 clones, 65% to 80% recorded once. The CDR3 length is 15 residues. Trimming removed 4 bases at V and 1 base at J, with 10 bases between. CDR1 is SEHNR and CDR2 is FQNEAQ in the germline V gene (reference sequence). The sequence was obtained from an adult with an advanced solid tumor such as melanoma, head and neck, liver or kidney cancer. The genes are TRBV7-9 and TRBJ2-2; D possibly matches TRBD1 or TRBD2 (6 bases each). Sequenced material: CD4+ or CD8+ T cells sorted from blood, taken in a trial of the OX40 agonist ivuxolimab. CDR3 region: CASSSGDWNTGELFF. The CDR3 bases are TGTGCCAGCAGCTCAGGGGACTGGAACACCGGGGAGCTGTTTTTT. The complete variable domain, with remaining parts taken from reference TRBV7-9 and TRBJ2-2, reads DTGVSQNPRHKITKRGQNVTFRCDPISEHNRLYWYRQTLGQGPEFLTYFQNEAQLEKSRLLSDRFSAERPKGSFSTLEIQRTEQGDSAMYLCASSSGDWNTGELFFGEGSRLTVL.